This T cell receptor (beta chain) was documented in a study of blood T cell repertoires in COVID-19. The germline gives CDR1 SQVTM, CDR2 ANQGSEA. The CDR3 totals 17 residues. With V trimmed by 5 bases and J by 4 bases, 14 bases remained unmatched. Assay: immunoSEQ multiplex PCR; the TCRdb copy retains only in-frame clones and omits some. The sample contains more than 200,000 clones, around nine tenths of which appear only once. The clonotype originates from a woman between 25 and 40 years old who had been exposed to COVID-19. Sequences were obtained from PBMCs or T cells enriched from blood (not recorded which). The chain couples TRBV29-1 to TRBJ2-5, with TRBD1 identical over 12 bases. The CDR3 region is CSVPSPGQGAKGETQYF. CDR3 sequence (DNA): TGCAGCGTTCCATCACCGGGACAGGGGGCTAAGGGAGAGACCCAGTACTTC.